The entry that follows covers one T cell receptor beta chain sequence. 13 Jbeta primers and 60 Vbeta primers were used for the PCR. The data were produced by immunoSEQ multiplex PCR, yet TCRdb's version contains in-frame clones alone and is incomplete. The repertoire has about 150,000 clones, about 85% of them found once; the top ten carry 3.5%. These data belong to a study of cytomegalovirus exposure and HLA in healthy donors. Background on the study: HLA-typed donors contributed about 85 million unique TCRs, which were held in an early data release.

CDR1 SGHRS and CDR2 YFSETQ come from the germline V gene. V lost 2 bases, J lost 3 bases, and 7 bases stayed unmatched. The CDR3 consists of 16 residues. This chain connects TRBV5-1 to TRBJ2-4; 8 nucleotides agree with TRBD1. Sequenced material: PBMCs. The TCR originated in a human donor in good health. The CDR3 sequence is CASSLSGGPFKNIQYF. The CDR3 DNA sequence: TGCGCCAGCAGCTTATCAGGGGGCCCTTTCAAAAACATTCAGTACTTC. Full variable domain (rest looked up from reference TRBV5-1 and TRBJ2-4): KAGVTQTPRYLIKTRGQQVTLSCSPISGHRSVSWYQQTPGQGLQFLFEYFSETQRNKGNFPGRFSGRQFSNSRSEMNVSTLELGDSALYLCASSLSGGPFKNIQYFGAGTRLSVL.